The rows below give T cell receptor beta chains drawn from one sample of a study of blood T cell repertoires in COVID-19. TCRdb keeps only in-frame clones here, not all; method: immunoSEQ multiplex PCR. The repertoire includes roughly 18,000 clones, roughly four fifths of them detected once, and roughly 6.1% sits in the top ten. The sample was peripheral blood. The source is a human donor in a cohort sampled during active COVID-19. Both conserved end residues are part of each CDR3. A D gene is named only where the DNA matches it firmly.

D gene,J gene,V gene,CDR3 DNA,CDR3 protein
.,TRBJ1-1,TRBV4-2,TGTGCCAGCAGCCAAGAAAGGGGTGAAGCTTTCTTT,CASSQERGEAFF
TRBD1,TRBJ2-1,TRBV5-6,TGTGCCAGCAGCCCGGGGACAGGGGTGTGGACAGGGCGATCCAATGAGCAGTTCTTC,CASSPGTGVWTGRSNEQFF
.,TRBJ2-2,TRBV24-1,TGTGCCACCAGTGGTCAGGCCTCCGGGGAGCTGTTTTTT,CATSGQASGELFF
.,TRBJ2-1,TRBV5-8,TGTGCCAGCAGCTCTCACAGGGATGAGGATGAGCAGTTCTTC,CASSSHRDEDEQFF
.,TRBJ1-5,TRBV6-1,TGTGCCAGCAGCGAAGTCTCAGGGGACATAAATCAGCCCCAGCATTTT,CASSEVSGDINQPQHF
TRBD1,TRBJ2-7,TRBV4-1,TGCGCCAGCAGCCAACAACCGACAGGGATCAGCGACGAGCAGTACTTC,CASSQQPTGISDEQYF
TRBD1,TRBJ2-5,TRBV27,TGTGCCAGCAGCCAGACAGGGGGGAAGACCCAGTACTTC,CASSQTGGKTQYF
TRBD1,TRBJ2-7,TRBV9,TGTGCCAGCAGCCCGGGGACAGGGGGGACCTACGAGCAGTACTTC,CASSPGTGGTYEQYF
.,TRBJ1-6,TRBV2,TGTGCCAGCAAACCACAGCGGAGCAATTCACCCCTCCACTTT,CASKPQRSNSPLHF
TRBD1,TRBJ2-7,TRBV6-5,TGTGCCAGCACACGGGGACAGGGTAGCTCCTACGAGCAGTACTTC,CASTRGQGSSYEQYF